Below, one TCR beta chain is given with its context. The CDR3 is 15 residues long. The V gene's germline CDR1 is KGHSY and CDR2 FQNENV. The V end lost 0 bases, the J end lost 3 bases, and 10 bases lay between the germline ends. Naive CD8 cells lacked CD45RO, underwent positive selection for CCR7 and left out terminally differentiated effector memory CD45RA+ cells. Repertoires were generated with immunoSEQ multiplex PCR, while TCRdb's copy carries only in-frame clones and drops some. The table shows around 2.1 million clones, with approximately 94% occurring only once. The record originates from a study of shared clonotypes between healthy human individuals.

Input material: naive CD8+ T cells from PBMCs. The gene calls are TRBV16 and TRBJ2-3; D call uncertain. The receptor comes from a man aged 18 to 29 in good health. Some clones in this sample may be carry-over from other donors' samples. The CDR3 DNA reads TGTGCCAGCAGCCAATCGGCCGTCGAGACAGATACGCAGTATTTT. The encoded protein is CASSQSAVETDTQYF.